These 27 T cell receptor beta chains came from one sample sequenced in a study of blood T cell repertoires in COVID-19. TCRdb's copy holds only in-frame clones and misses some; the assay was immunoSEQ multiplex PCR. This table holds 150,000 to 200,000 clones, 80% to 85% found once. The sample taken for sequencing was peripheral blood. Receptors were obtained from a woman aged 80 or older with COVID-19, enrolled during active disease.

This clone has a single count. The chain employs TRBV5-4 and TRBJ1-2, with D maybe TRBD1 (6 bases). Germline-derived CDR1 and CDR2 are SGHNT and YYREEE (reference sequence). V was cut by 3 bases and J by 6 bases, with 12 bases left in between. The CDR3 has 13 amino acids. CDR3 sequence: CASSYSTGNGYTF. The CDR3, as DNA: TGTGCCAGCAGCTATTCGACAGGAAATGGCTACACCTTC.

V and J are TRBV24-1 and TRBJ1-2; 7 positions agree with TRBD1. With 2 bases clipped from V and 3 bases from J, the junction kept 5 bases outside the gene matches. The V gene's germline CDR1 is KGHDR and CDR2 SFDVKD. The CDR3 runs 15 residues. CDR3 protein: CATSDSRDRYYGYTF. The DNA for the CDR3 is TGTGCCACCAGTGATTCCCGGGACAGATACTATGGCTACACCTTC.

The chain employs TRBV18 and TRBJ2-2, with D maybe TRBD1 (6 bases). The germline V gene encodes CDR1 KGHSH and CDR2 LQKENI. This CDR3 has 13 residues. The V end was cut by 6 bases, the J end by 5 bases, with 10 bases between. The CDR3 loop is CASSSRGTGELFF. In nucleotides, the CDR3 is TGTGCCAGCTCTTCCAGGGGTACCGGGGAGCTGTTTTTT.

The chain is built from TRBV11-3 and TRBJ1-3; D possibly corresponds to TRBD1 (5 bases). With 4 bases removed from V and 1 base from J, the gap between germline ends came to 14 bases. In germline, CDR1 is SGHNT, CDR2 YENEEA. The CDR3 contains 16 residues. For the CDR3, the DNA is TGTGCCAGCAGCTCCCCCCGGCCAGGGTCTGGAAACACCATATATTTT. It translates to CASSSPRPGSGNTIYF. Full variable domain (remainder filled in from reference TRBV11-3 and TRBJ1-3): EAGVVQSPRYKIIEKKQPVAFWCNPISGHNTLYWYLQNLGQGPELLIRYENEEAVDDSQLPKDRFSAERLKGVDSTLKIQPAELGDSAVYLCASSSPRPGSGNTIYFGEGSWLTVV.

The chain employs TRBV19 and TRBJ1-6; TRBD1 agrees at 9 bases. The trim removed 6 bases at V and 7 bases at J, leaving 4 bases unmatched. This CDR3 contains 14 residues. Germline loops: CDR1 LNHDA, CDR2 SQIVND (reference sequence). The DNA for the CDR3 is TGTGCCAGTAGCCTAACAGGGGGCAATTCACCCCTCCACTTT. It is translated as CASSLTGGNSPLHF.

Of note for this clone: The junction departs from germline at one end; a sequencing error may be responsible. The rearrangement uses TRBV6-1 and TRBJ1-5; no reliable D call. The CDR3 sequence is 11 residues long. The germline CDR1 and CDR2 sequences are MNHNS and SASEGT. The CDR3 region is CASTLRFRLYF. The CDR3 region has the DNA TGTGCCAGCACCTTGAGGTTCCGGCTTTATTTT.

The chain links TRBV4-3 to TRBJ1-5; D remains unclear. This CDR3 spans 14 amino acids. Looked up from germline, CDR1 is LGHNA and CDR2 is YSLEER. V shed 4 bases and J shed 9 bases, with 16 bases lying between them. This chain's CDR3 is CASSPDTSAVPQHF. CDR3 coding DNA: TGCGCCAGCAGCCCAGACACTAGTGCCGTGCCCCAGCATTTT.

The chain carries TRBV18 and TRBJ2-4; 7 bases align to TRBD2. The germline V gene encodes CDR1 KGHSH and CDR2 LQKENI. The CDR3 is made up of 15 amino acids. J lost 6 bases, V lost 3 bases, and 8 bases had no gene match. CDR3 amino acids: CASSPPSRGSNIQYF. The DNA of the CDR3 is TGTGCCAGCTCACCCCCCTCGCGGGGGTCAAACATTCAGTACTTC.

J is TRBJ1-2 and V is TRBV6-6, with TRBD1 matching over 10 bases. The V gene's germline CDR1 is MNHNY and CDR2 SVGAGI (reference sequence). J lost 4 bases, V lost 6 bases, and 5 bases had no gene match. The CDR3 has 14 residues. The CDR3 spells CASRGTGASYGYTF. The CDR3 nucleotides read TGTGCCAGCAGGGGGACAGGGGCAAGCTATGGCTACACCTTC.

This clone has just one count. CDR3 sequence (DNA): TGTGCCATCAGTCCGGGACTAGCGGGGTTAAGAGAGACCCAGTACTTC. Translating gives CAISPGLAGLRETQYF. The rearrangement joins TRBV10-3 to TRBJ2-5; TRBD2 matches at 13 bases. CDR3 length equals 16 residues. Germline loops: CDR1 ENHRY, CDR2 SYGVKD. With 5 bases clipped from V and 4 bases from J, the junction kept 7 bases outside the gene matches.

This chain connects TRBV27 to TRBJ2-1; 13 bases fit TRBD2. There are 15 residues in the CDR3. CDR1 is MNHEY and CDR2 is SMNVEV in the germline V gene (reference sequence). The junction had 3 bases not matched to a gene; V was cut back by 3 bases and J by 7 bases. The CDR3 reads CASSFGTSGENEQFF. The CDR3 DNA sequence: TGTGCCAGCAGTTTTGGGACTAGCGGGGAGAATGAGCAGTTCTTC.

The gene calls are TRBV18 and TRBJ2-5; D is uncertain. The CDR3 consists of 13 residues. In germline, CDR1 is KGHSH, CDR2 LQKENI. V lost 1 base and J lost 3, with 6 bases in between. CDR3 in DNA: TGTGCCAGCTCACCACAACGGGAAGAGACCCAGTACTTC. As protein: CASSPQREETQYF.

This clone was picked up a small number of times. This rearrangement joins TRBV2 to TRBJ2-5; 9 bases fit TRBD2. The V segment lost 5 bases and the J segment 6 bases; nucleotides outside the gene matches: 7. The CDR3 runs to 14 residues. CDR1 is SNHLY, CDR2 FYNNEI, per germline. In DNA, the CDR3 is TGTGCCAGCAGTTCGGCGACTAGCGGTCAGACCCAGTACTTC. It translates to CASSSATSGQTQYF.

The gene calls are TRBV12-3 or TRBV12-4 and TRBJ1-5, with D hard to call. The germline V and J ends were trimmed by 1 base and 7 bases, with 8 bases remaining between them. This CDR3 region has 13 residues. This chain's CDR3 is CASSLGRVQPQHF. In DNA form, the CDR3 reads TGTGCCAGCAGTTTAGGGCGGGTACAGCCCCAGCATTTT.

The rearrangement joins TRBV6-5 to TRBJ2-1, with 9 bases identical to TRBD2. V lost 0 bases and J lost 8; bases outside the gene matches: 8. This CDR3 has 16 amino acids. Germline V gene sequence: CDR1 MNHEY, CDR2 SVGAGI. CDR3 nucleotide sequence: TGTGCCAGCAGTTACTCTTGGCTAGCGGGAATCTATGAGCAGTTCTTC. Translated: CASSYSWLAGIYEQFF.

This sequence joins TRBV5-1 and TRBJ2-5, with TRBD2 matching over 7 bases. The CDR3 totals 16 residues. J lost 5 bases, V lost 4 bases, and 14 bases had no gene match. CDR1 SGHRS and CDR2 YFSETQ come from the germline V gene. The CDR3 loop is CASSQGGDSLQETQYF. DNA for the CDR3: TGCGCCAGCAGCCAGGGAGGGGACTCCTTGCAGGAGACCCAGTACTTC.

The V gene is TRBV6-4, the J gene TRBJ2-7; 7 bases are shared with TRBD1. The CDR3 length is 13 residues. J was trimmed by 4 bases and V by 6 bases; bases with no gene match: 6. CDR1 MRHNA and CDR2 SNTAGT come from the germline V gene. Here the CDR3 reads CASRAGTVYEQYF. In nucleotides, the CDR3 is TGTGCCAGCAGAGCCGGGACAGTTTACGAGCAGTACTTC.

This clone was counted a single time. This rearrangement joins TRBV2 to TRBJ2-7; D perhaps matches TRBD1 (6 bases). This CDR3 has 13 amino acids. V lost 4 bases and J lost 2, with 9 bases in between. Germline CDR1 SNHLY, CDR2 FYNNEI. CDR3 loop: CASSGGQAYEQYF. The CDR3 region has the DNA TGTGCCAGCAGTGGGGGGCAGGCCTACGAGCAGTACTTC.

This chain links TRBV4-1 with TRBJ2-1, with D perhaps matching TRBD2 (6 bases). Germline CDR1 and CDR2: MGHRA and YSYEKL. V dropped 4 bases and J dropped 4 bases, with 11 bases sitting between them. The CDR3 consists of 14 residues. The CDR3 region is CASSLGLIYNEQFF. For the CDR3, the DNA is TGCGCCAGCAGCCTGGGACTTATATACAATGAGCAGTTCTTC.

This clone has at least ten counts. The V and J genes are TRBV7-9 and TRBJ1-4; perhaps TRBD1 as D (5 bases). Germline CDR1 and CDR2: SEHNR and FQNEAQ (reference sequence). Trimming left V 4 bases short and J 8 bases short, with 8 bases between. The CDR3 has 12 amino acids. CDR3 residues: CASSSSGEKLFF. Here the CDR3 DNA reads TGTGCCAGCAGCTCCTCAGGGGAAAAACTGTTTTTT.

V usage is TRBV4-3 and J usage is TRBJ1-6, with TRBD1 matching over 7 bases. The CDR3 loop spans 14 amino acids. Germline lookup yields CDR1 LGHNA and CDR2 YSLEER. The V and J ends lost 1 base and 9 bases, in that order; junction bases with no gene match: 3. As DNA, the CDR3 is TGCGCCAGCAGCCAAGGACAGGGAGCTTCACCCCTCCACTTT. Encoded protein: CASSQGQGASPLHF.

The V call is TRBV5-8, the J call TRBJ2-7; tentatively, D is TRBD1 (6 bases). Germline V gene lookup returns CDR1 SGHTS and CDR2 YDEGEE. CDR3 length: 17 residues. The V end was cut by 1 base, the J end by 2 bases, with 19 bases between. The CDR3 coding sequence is TGTGCCAGCAGCTTGAACTGGGGGCACTCTGATACCTACGAGCAGTACTTC. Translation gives CASSLNWGHSDTYEQYF.

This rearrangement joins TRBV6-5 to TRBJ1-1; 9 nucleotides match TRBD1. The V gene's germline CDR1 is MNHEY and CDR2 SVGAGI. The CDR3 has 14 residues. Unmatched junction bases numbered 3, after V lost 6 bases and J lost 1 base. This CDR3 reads CASRTGQGNTEAFF. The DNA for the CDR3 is TGTGCCAGCAGAACGGGACAGGGGAACACTGAAGCTTTCTTT.

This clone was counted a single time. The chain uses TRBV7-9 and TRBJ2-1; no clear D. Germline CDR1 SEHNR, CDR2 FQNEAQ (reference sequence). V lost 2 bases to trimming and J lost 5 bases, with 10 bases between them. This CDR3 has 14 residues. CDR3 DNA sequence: TGTGCCAGCAGCTTACATTCAGATAACAATGAGCAGTTCTTC. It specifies CASSLHSDNNEQFF.

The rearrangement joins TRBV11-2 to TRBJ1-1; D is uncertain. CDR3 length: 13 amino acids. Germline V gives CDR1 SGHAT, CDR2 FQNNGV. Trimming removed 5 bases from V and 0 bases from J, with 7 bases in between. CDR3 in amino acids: CASSRYMNTEAFF. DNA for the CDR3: TGTGCCAGCAGCCGTTATATGAACACTGAAGCTTTCTTT.

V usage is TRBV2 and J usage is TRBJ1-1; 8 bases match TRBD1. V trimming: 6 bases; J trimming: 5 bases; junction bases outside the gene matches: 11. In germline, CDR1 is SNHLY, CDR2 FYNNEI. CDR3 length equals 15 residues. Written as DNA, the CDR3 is TGTGCCAGCAGCGCAAGCCAGGGGGCGAGGACTGAAGCTTTCTTT. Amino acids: CASSASQGARTEAFF.

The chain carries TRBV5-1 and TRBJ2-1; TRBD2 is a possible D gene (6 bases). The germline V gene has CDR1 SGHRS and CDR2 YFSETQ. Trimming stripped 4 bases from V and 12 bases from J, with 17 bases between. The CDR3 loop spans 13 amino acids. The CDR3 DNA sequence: TGCGCCAGCAGCCCACCGCAAGGGACTGGGCAGTTCTTC. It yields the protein CASSPPQGTGQFF.